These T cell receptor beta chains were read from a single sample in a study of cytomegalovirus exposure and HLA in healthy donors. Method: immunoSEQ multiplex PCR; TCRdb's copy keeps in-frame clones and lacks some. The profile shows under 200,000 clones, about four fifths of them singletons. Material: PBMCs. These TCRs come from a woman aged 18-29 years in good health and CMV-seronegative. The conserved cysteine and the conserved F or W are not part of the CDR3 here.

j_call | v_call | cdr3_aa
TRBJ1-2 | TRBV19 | ASSVRTGLLYGYT
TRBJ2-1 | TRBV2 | ASSAGTSGYNEQF
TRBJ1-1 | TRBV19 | ATVKSRGTGVVEAF
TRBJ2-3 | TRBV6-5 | ASSFSGTGGDTQY
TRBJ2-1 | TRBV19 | ASSTSRGLENYNEQF
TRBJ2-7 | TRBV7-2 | ASSLVGGLAGYEQY
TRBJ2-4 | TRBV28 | ASSPGLAGAKNIQY
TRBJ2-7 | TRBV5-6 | ASGTGGGYEQY
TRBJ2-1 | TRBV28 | ATTGAREGQNEQF
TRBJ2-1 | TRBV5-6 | ASSFIGEGVTNEQF
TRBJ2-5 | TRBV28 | ASSSGQGSRETQY
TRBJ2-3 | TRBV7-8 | ASSFLSRGRTGDTQY
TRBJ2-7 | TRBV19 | ASSLPGTGHFEQY
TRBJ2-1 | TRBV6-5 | ASSFLSSSYNEQF
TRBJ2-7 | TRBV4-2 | ASSQETSGTYEQY
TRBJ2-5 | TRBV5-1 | ASSLVGGETQY
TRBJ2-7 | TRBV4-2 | ASSQASGSINEQY
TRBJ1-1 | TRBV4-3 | ASSQVPRMDRAKDTEAF
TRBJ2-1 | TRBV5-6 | ASSPGLDSNNEQF
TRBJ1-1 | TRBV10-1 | ASRTSKELTDMNTEAF
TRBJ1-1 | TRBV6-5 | ASSPDRVETEAF
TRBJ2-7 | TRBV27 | ASRTSGSGGYEQY
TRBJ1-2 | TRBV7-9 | ATRTVYGYT
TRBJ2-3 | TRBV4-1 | ASSQEGLAGPPDTQY
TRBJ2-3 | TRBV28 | ASITRGDTQY
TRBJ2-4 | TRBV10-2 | ASSELDYRNIQY
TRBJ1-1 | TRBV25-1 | ASSEILERGHTEAF
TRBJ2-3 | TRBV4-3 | ASSQFLTSGSADTQY
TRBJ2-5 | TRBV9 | ASSVRGEQETQY
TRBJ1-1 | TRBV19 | ASSRPRAGETEAF
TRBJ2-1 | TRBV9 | ASSVVAGGNEQF
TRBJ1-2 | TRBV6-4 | ASSVYQGPGYGYT
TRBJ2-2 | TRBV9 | ASSAWGGANTGELF
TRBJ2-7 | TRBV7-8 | ASSLGLAGRHEQY
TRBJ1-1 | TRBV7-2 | ASSLTEYTEAF
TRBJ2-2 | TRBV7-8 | ASRVDSTSGELF
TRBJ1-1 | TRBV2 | ASSERGGGNRGAF
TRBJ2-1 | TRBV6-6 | ASSYEDSRYNEQF
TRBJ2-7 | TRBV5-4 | ASSPDGTGYEQY
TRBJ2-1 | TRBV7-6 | ASSLARGGLADEQF
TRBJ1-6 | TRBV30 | ASDRFYNSPLH
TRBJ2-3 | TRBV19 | ARKRTGFSTDTQY
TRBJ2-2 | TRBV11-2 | ASSLDRLAGAVTGELF
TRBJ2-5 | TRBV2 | ASSPGYKETQY
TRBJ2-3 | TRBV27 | ASSLSGGFSDTQY
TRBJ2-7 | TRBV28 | ASSTPPGGGEQY
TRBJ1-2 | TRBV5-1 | ASISDPGSNYGYT
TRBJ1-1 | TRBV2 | ASRRMDRNTEAF
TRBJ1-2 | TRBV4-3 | ASSQENAGFLHGYT
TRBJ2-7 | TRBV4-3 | ASSQDPGGYEQY
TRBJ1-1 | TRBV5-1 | ASSFRGPNTEAF
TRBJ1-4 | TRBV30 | AWSVQGGATNEKLF
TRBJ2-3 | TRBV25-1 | ASTPTGFSTDTQY
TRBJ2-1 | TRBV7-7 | ASSPTSVNEQF